These 2 T cell receptor beta chains originate from one sample sequenced in a study of shared clonotypes between healthy human individuals. The assay was immunoSEQ multiplex PCR, and TCRdb's table has in-frame clones only and misses some. Here the sample spans fewer than 3 million clones, 92% being singletons. The sample was naive CD4+ T cells from PBMCs. As for subset: CD45RA+ positively selected. These receptors were collected from a man between 18 and 29 years old in good health. Some clones in this sample may be carry-over from other donors' samples.

V gene TRBV28 combines with J gene TRBJ2-5, with 7 bases aligning to TRBD1. The CDR3 spans 17 residues. V shed 3 bases and J 2 bases; nucleotides not matched to a gene: 12. Per the germline V gene, CDR1 is MDHEN and CDR2 is SYDVKM. The CDR3 protein is CASSFPRNRGRQETQYF. DNA for the CDR3: TGTGCCAGCAGTTTCCCTCGGAACAGGGGCCGACAAGAGACCCAGTACTTC.

V and J are TRBV4-3 and TRBJ2-1; D uncertain. The V end was cut by 1 base, the J end by 4 bases, with 14 bases between. There are 16 residues in the CDR3. From germline, CDR1 is LGHNA and CDR2 YSLEER. The CDR3 DNA follows: TGCGCCAGCAGCCAAGGTTCCGGCAACTCTTACAATGAGCAGTTCTTC. Encoded protein: CASSQGSGNSYNEQFF.